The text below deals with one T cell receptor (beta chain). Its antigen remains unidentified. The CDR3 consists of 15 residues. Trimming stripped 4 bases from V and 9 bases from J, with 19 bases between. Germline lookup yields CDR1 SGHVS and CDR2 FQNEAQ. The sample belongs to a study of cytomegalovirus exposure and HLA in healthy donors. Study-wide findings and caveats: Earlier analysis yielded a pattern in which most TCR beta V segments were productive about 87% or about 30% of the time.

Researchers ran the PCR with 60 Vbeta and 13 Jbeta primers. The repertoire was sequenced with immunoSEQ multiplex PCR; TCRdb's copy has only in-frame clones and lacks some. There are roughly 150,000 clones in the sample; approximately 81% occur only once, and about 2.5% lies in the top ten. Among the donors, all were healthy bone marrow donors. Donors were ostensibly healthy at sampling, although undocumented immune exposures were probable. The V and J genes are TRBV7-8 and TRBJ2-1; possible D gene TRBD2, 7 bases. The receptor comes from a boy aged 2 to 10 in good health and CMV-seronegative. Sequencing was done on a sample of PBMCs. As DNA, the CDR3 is TGTGCCAGCAGCTCCCCAGGAAGGGGGGAGGGTGAGCAGTTCTTC. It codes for CASSSPGRGEGEQFF.